Included here is one TCR beta chain sequence, with context. Its antigen remains unidentified. The data are from a study of graft-versus-host responses after intestinal transplantation. There are 21 residues in the CDR3. The J segment lost 3 bases and the V segment lost 0 bases, leaving 22 bases of the junction unmatched. The germline V gene has CDR1 MGHRA and CDR2 YSYEKL. Using immunoSEQ multiplex PCR, the repertoire was profiled, and TCRdb retains in-frame clones only, with some absent. The sample yields some 100,000 clones, around 92% seen once. The sequencing used unstimulated CD8+ T cells sorted from spleen or lymph node cells, collected before transplant. J is TRBJ2-7 and V is TRBV4-1; 8 positions match TRBD2. The receptor's source is a human donor who was the organ donor for an intestinal transplant. CDR3 sequence reads: CASSQETGLRTPGGLVYEQYF. DNA for the CDR3: TGCGCCAGCAGCCAAGAAACAGGACTGAGAACCCCGGGGGGGCTGGTCTACGAGCAGTACTTC.